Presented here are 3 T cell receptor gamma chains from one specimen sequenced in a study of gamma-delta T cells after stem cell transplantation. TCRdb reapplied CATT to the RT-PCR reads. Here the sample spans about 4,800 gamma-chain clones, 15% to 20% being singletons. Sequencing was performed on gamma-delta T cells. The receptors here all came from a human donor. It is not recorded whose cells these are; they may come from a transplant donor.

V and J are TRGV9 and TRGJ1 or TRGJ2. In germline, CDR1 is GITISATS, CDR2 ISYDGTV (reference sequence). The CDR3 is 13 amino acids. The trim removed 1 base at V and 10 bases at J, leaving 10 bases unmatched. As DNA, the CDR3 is TGTGCCTTGTGGGAGGTTAACTTCCCCAAGAAACTCTTT. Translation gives CALWEVNFPKKLF.

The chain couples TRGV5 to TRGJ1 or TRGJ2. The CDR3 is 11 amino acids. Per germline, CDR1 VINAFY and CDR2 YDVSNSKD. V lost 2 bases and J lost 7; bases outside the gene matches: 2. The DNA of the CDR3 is TGTGCCACCTGGGACAAGTATAAGAAACTCTTT. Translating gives CATWDKYKKLF.

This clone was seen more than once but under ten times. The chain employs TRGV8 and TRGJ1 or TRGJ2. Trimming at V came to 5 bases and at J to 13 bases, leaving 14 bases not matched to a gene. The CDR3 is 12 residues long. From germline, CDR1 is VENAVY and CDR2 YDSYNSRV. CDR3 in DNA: TGTGCCACCTGGGTCCCCCGGCGGGAAAAACTCTTT. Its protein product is CATWVPRREKLF.